A selection of T cell receptor beta chains follows, all from one sample in a study of blood T cell repertoires in COVID-19. The protocol was immunoSEQ multiplex PCR, while the TCRdb copy is restricted to in-frame clones and leaves out a portion. The sample has around 270,000 clones, 70% to 90% seen once; the top ten hold 3.5% to 4.5%. Sequenced: PBMCs or T cells enriched from blood (not recorded which). The receptors come from a woman aged 25 to 39 who had recovered from COVID-19. Both conserved end residues are part of each CDR3. The D gene is left open where the match is weak. Not every row has a clone size; where given, it reads once, few, many or a size class.

d_gene	abundance	v_gene	j_gene	CDR3nt	CDR3aa
NA	NA	TRBV6-4	TRBJ1-4	TGTGCCAGTGACAGGACTAATGAAAAACTGTTTTTT	CASDRTNEKLFF
TRBD1	NA	TRBV5-1	TRBJ1-3	TGCGCCAGCAGCTCTAGTCCCCTAAATACAGGGGGCGGCGGAAACACCATATATTTT	CASSSSPLNTGGGGNTIYF
TRBD1	NA	TRBV18	TRBJ1-4	TGTGCCAGCTCGGTCTACGGGACAGGGGATGAAAAACTGTTTTTT	CASSVYGTGDEKLFF
TRBD1	NA	TRBV6-5	TRBJ1-2	TGTGCCAGCAGTCGACAGGGTAATGGCTACACCTTC	CASSRQGNGYTF
TRBD1	NA	TRBV3-1/TRBV3-2	TRBJ1-6	TGTGCCAGCAGCCATATGGGACAGGGCAAAGGGTCACCCCTCCACTTT	CASSHMGQGKGSPLHF
NA	NA	TRBV7-9	TRBJ2-5	TGTGCCAGCAGCTTAGGATCTTACGGGACCCAGTACTTC	CASSLGSYGTQYF
TRBD1	NA	TRBV6-5	TRBJ1-2	TGTGCCAGCAGTCGCGCGGGACAGGGCGGACGGGGCTACACCTTC	CASSRAGQGGRGYTF
TRBD2	NA	TRBV3-1/TRBV3-2	TRBJ2-7	TGTGCCAGCAGCCAAGAAGGGCTAGCGGTGGGGGAGCAGTACTTC	CASSQEGLAVGEQYF
TRBD1	NA	TRBV27	TRBJ1-2	TGTGCCAGCAGAAGGACAGGGGACTATGGCTACACCTTC	CASRRTGDYGYTF
TRBD1	NA	TRBV6-4	TRBJ1-1	TGTGCCAGCAGTGCCGGGACAGGGGGCACTGAAGCTTTCTTT	CASSAGTGGTEAFF
TRBD1	NA	TRBV19	TRBJ1-4	TGTGCCAGTAGCTCACAGGGGGCGCTTCTACAGCCCCAATGGACTAATGAAAAACTGTTTTTT	CASSSQGALLQPQWTNEKLFF
NA	once	TRBV15	TRBJ2-6	TGTGCCACCAGCGGCTCTTTTTCTGGGGCCAACGTCCTGACTTTC	CATSGSFSGANVLTF
TRBD2	NA	TRBV13	TRBJ2-3	TGTGCCAGCAGCTTTGGGGTAGCGGGAGCCCCAGATACGCAGTATTTT	CASSFGVAGAPDTQYF
TRBD1	NA	TRBV7-7	TRBJ2-1	TGTGCCAGCAGCTTAGATCTAGGGGACAGCAATGAGCAGTTCTTC	CASSLDLGDSNEQFF